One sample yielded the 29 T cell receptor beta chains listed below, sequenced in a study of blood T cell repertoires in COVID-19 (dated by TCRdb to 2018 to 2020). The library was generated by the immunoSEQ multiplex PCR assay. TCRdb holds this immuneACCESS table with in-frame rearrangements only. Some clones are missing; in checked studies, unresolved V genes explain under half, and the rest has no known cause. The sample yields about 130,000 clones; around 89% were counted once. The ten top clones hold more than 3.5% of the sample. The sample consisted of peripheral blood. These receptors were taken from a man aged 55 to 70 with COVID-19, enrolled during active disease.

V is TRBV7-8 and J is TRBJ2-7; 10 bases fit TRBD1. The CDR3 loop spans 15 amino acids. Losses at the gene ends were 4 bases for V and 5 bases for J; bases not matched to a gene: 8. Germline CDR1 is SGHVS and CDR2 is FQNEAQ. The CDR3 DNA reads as TGTGCCAGCAGCTCCCCGACAGGGGGCTTTCACGAGCAGTACTTC. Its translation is CASSSPTGGFHEQYF.

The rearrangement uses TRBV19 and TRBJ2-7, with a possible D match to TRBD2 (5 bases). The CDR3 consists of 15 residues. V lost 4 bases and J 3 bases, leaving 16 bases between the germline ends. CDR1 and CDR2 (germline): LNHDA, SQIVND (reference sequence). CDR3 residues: CASSNDGGRDYEQYF. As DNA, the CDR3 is TGTGCCAGTAGTAATGACGGTGGACGGGACTACGAGCAGTACTTC.

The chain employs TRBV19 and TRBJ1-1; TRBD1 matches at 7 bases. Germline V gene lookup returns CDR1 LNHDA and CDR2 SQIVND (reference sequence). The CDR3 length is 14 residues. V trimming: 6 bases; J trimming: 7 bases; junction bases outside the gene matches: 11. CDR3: CASRSFRGFGEAFF. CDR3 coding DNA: TGTGCCAGTAGATCCTTCAGGGGGTTTGGTGAAGCTTTCTTT.

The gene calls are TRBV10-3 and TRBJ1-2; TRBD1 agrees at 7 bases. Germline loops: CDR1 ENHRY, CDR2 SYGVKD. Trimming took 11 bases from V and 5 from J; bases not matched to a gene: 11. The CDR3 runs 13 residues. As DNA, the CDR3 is TGTGCCGTCACCAGCGACAGGGTATATGGCTACACCTTC. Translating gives CAVTSDRVYGYTF.

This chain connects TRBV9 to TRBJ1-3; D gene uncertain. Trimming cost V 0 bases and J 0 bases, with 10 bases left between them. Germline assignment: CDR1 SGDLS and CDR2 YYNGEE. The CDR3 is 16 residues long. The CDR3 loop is CASSVGGGSSGNTIYF. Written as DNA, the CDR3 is TGTGCCAGCAGCGTAGGAGGCGGTAGCTCTGGAAACACCATATATTTT.

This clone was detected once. The CDR3 DNA reads as TGTGCCATCAGTGAGAGGGGGACTACCGACAATGAGCAGTTCTTC. It is translated as CAISERGTTDNEQFF. This chain joins TRBV10-3 and TRBJ2-1; weak D call: TRBD2 (7 bases). Per germline, CDR1 ENHRY and CDR2 SYGVKD. The length of the CDR3 is 15 residues. The V gene lost 2 bases and the J gene lost 5 bases, with 13 bases spanning the gap.

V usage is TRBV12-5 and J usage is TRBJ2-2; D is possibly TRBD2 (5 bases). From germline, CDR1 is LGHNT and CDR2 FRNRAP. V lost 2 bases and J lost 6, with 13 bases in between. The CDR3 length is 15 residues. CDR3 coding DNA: TGTGCTAGTGGTTTGCCTACCGGGATTTCCGGGGAGCTGTTTTTT. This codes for CASGLPTGISGELFF.

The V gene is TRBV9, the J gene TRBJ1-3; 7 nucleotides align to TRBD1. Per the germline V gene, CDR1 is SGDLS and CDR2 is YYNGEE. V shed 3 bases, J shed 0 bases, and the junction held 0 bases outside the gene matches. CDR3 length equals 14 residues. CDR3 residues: CASSAGGSGNTIYF. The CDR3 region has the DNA TGTGCCAGCAGCGCAGGGGGCTCTGGAAACACCATATATTTT.

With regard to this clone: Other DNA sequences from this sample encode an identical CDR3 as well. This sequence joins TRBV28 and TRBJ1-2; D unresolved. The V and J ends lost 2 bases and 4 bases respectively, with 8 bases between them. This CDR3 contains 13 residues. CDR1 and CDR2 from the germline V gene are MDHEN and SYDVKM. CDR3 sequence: CASSLPGLYGYTF. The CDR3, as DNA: TGTGCCAGCAGTTTACCAGGACTCTATGGCTACACCTTC.

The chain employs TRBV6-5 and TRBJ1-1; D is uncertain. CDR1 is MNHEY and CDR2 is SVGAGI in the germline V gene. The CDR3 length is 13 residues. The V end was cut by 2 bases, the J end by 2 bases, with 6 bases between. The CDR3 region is CASSYEANTEAFF. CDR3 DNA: TGTGCCAGCAGTTACGAGGCTAACACTGAAGCTTTCTTT.

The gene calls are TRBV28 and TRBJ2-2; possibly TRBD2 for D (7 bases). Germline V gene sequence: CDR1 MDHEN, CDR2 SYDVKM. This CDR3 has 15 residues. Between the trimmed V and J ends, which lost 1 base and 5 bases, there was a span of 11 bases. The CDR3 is CASSLYREGTGELFF. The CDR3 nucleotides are TGTGCCAGCAGTTTATACAGGGAGGGGACCGGGGAGCTGTTTTTT.

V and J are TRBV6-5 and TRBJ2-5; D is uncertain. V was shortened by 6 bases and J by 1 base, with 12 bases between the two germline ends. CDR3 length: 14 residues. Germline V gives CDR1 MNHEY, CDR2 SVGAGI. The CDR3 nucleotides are TGTGCCAGCAGACCCGACACTTCCCAAGAGACCCAGTACTTC. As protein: CASRPDTSQETQYF.

CDR3 coding DNA: TGTGCCAGCAGGAGCGGGGTGTCTGGGGCCAACGTCCTGACTTTC. Protein: CASRSGVSGANVLTF. The genes are TRBV2 and TRBJ2-6, with 7 bases fitting TRBD2. CDR3 length equals 15 residues. The germline gives CDR1 SNHLY, CDR2 FYNNEI. V was pared by 6 bases and J by 1 base, with 3 bases of the junction left unmatched.

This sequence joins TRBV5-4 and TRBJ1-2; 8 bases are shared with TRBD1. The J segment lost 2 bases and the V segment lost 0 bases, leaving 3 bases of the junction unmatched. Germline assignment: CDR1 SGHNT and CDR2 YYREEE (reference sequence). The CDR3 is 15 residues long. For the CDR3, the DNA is TGTGCCAGCAGCTTGGGGGACAGGACGAACTATGGCTACACCTTC. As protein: CASSLGDRTNYGYTF. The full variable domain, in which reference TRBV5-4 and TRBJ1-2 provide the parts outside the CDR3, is ETGVTQSPTHLIKTRGQQVTLRCSSQSGHNTVSWYQQALGQGPQFIFQYYREEENGRGNFPPRFSGLQFPNYSSELNVNALELDDSALYLCASSLGDRTNYGYTFGSGTRLTVV.

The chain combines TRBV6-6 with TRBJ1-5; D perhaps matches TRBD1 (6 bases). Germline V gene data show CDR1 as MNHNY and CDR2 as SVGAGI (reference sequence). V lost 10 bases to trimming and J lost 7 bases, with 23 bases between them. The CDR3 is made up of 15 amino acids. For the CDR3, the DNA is TGTGCCACCTTGACAGGTTTCGCTCCGGGGCAGCCCCAGCATTTT. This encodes CATLTGFAPGQPQHF.

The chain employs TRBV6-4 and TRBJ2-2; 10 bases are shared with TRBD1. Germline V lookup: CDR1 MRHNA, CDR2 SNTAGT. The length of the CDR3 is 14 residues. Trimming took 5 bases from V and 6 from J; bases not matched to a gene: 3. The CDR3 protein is CASSWTGGAGELFF. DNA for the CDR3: TGTGCCAGCAGTTGGACAGGGGGAGCCGGGGAGCTGTTTTTT.

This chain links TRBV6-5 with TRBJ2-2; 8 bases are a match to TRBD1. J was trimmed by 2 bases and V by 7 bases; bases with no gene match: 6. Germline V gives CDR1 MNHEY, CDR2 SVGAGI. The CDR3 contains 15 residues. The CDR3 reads CASTMGQVNTGELFF. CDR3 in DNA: TGTGCCAGCACGATGGGACAGGTCAACACCGGGGAGCTGTTTTTT.

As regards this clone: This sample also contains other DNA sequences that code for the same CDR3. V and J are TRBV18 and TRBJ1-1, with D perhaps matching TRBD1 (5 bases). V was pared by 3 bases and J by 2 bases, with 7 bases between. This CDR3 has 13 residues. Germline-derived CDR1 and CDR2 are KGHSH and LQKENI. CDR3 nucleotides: TGTGCCAGCTCACCCGGACAAAACACTGAAGCTTTCTTT. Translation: CASSPGQNTEAFF.

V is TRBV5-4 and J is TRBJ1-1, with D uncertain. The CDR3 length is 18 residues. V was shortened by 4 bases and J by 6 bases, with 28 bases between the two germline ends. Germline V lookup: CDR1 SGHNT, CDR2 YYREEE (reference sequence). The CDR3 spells CASSRAFGGERISPEAFF. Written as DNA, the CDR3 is TGTGCCAGCAGCCGGGCTTTTGGCGGGGAACGGATCAGCCCTGAAGCTTTCTTT.

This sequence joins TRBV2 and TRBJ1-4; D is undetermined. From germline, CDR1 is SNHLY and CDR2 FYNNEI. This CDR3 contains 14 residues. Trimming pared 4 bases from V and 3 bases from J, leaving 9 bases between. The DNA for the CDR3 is TGTGCCAGCAGTGTAGGGAGGGCTAATGAAAAACTGTTTTTT. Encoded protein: CASSVGRANEKLFF. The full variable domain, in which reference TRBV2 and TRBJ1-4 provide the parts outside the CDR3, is EPEVTQTPSHQVTQMGQEVILRCVPISNHLYFYWYRQILGQKVEFLVSFYNNEISEKSEIFDDQFSVERPDGSNFTLKIRSTKLEDSAMYFCASSVGRANEKLFFGSGTQLSVL.

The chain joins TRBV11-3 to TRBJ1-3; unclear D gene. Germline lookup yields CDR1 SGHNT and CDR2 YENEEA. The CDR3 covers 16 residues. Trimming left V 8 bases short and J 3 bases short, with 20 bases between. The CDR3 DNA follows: TGTGCCAGCCGCCCCCGTGATGAGGTTTTTGGAAACACCATATATTTT. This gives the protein CASRPRDEVFGNTIYF.

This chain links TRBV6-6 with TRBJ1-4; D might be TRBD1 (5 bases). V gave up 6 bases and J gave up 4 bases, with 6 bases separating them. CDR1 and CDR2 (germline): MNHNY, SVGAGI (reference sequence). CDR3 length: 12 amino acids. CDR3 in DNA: TGTGCCAGCAGGGACAATAATGAAAAACTGTTTTTT. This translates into CASRDNNEKLFF.

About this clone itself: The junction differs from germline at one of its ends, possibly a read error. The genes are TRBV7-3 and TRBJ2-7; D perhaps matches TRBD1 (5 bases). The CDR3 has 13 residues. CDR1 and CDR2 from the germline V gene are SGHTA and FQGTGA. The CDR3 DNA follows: TGTGCCAGCAGCCTAACGACAGACTACGAGCAGTACTTC. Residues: CASSLTTDYEQYF. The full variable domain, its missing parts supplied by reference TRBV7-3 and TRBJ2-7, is GAGVSQTPSNKVTEKGKYVELRCDPISGHTALYWYRQSLGQGPEFLIYFQGTGAADDSGLPNDRFFAVRPEGSVSTLKIQRTERGDSAVYLCASSLTTDYEQYFGPGTRLTVT.

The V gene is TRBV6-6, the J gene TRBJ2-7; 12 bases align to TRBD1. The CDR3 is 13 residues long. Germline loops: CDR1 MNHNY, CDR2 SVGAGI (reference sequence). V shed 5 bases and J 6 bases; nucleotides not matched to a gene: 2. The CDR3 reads CASSGTGGFEQYF. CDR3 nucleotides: TGTGCCAGCAGTGGGACAGGGGGCTTCGAGCAGTACTTC.

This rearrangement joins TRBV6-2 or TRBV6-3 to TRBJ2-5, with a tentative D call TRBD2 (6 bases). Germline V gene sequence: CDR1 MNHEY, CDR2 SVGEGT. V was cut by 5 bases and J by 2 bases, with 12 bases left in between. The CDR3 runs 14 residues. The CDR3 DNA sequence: TGTGCCAGCAGTGAGGGACTTCAGCAAGAGACCCAGTACTTC. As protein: CASSEGLQQETQYF.

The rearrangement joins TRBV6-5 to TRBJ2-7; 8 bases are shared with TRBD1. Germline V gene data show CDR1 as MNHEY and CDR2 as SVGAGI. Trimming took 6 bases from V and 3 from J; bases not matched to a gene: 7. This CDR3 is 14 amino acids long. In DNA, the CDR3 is TGTGCCAGCAGGCAGACAGGGGCTCTCTACGAGCAGTACTTC. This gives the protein CASRQTGALYEQYF.

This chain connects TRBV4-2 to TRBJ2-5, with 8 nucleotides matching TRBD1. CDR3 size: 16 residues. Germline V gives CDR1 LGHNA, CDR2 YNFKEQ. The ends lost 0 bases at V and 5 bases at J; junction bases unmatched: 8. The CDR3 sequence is CASSQEQGARLETQYF. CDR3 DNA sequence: TGTGCCAGCAGCCAAGAGCAGGGGGCAAGATTGGAGACCCAGTACTTC.

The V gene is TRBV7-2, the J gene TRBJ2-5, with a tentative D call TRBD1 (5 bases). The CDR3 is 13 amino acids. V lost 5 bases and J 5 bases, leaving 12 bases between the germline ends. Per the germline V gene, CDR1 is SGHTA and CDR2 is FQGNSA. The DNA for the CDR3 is TGTGCCAGCAGCCCAGGGCAGCTGGAGACCCAGTACTTC. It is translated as CASSPGQLETQYF.

The chain's CDR3 is CASSSGRARITEAFF. The DNA of the CDR3 is TGTGCCAGCAGCTCGGGCAGGGCTCGGATAACTGAAGCTTTCTTT. J is TRBJ1-1 and V is TRBV11-2; D may be TRBD1 (5 bases). The CDR3 runs 15 residues. V was trimmed by 4 bases and J by 5 bases, leaving 17 bases between them. Per germline, CDR1 SGHAT and CDR2 FQNNGV.